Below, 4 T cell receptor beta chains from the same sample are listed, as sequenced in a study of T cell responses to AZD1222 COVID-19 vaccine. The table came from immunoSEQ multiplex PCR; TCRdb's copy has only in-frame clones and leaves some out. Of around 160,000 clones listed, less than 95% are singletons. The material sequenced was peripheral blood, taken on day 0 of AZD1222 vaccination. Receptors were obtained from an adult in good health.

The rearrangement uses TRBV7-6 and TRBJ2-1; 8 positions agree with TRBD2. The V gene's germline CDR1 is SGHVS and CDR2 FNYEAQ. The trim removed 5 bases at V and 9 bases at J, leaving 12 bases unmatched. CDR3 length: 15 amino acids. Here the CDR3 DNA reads TGTGCCAGCAGCCCGGGGGGGGTCGCGGGGGCTGAGCAGTTCTTC. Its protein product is CASSPGGVAGAEQFF.

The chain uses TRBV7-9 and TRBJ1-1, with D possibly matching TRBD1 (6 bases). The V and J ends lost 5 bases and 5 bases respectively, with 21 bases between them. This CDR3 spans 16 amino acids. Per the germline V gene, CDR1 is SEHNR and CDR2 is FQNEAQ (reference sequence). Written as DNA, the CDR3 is TGTGCCAGCAGCCCCCGACTTGGAGGGGGGGGAACTGAAGCTTTCTTT. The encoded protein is CASSPRLGGGGTEAFF. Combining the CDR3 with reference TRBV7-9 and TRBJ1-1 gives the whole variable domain DTGVSQNPRHKITKRGQNVTFRCDPISEHNRLYWYRQTLGQGPEFLTYFQNEAQLEKSRLLSDRFSAERPKGSFSTLEIQRTEQGDSAMYLCASSPRLGGGGTEAFFGQGTRLTVV.

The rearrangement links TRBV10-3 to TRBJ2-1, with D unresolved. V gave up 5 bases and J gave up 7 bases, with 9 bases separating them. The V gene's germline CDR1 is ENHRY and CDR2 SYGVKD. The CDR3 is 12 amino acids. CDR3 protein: CAISYTPNEQFF. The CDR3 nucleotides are TGTGCCATCAGTTACACCCCTAATGAGCAGTTCTTC.

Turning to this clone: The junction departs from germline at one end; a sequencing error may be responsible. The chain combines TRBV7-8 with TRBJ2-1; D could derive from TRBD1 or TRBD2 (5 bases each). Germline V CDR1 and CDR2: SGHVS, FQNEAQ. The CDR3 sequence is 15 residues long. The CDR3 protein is CASSLVGDESSFPVF. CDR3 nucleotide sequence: TGTGCCAGCAGCTTAGTGGGGGACGAGTCCTCCTTCCCGGTCTTC.